What follows are 4 T cell receptor beta chains derived from one specimen sequenced in a study of blood T cell repertoires in COVID-19. Sequencing used immunoSEQ multiplex PCR; TCRdb keeps in-frame clones, though not all of them. Altogether about 280,000 clones are present, 88% being singletons, with the ten largest covering approximately 8.8%. Sequenced material: peripheral blood. These receptors were obtained from a man between 18 and 29 years old with active or convalescent COVID-19.

J is TRBJ2-3 and V is TRBV27, with D perhaps matching TRBD1 (5 bases). CDR1 MNHEY and CDR2 SMNVEV come from the germline V gene (reference sequence). Trimming removed 5 bases at V and 0 bases at J, with 15 bases between. The CDR3 is 16 amino acids. The CDR3 here is CASSVRQLLSTDTQYF. The CDR3 DNA is TGTGCCAGCAGTGTAAGACAGTTATTAAGCACAGATACGCAGTATTTT.

The rearrangement uses TRBV5-1 and TRBJ2-7; tentative D call: TRBD2 (6 bases). The germline V and J ends were trimmed by 0 bases and 0 bases, with 7 bases remaining between them. The CDR3 runs to 14 residues. Germline CDR1 and CDR2: SGHRS and YFSETQ. The CDR3 loop is CASSLGGVSYEQYF. CDR3 coding DNA: TGCGCCAGCAGCTTGGGGGGGGTCTCCTACGAGCAGTACTTC.

CDR3 amino acids: CAAQQGSSGANVLTF. The CDR3, as DNA: TGTGCCGCCCAGCAGGGGAGCTCTGGGGCCAACGTCCTGACTTTC. The gene calls are TRBV21-1 and TRBJ2-6; TRBD1, the D gene given by the table, was not confirmed from the DNA. TRBV21-1 is termed a pseudogene. This CDR3 region has 15 residues.

The V call is TRBV3-1 (or the pseudogene TRBV3-2), the J call TRBJ2-7; 7 bases line up with TRBD2. This CDR3 has 12 amino acids. V was pared by 6 bases and J by 12 bases, with 11 bases of the junction left unmatched. Germline CDR1 LGHDT, CDR2 YNNKEL (reference sequence). The CDR3 sequence is CASRSRDRGVYF. CDR3 DNA sequence: TGTGCCAGCAGGAGTCGAGACCGGGGGGTGTACTTC.